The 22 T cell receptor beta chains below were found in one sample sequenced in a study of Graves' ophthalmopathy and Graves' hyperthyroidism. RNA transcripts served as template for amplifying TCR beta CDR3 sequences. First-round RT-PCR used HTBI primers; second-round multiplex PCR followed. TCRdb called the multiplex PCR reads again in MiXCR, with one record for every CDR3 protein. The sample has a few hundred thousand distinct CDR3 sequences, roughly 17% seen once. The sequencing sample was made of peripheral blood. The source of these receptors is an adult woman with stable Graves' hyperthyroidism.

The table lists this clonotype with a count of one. The CDR3 coding sequence is TGTGCCAGCTCACCACGGACAGGGGCCACTAACTATGGCTACACCTTC. This codes for CASSPRTGATNYGYTF. V gene TRBV18 combines with J gene TRBJ1-2, with 9 positions matching TRBD1. V gave up 1 base and J gave up 0 bases; unmatched junction bases: 3. This CDR3 has 16 residues. Per the germline V gene, CDR1 is KGHSH and CDR2 is LQKENI.

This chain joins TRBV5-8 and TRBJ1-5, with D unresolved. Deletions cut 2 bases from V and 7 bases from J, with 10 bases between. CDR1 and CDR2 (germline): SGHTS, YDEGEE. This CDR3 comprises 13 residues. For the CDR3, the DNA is TGTGCCAGCAGCTTAATCCTGGGGCAGCCCCAGCATTTT. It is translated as CASSLILGQPQHF.

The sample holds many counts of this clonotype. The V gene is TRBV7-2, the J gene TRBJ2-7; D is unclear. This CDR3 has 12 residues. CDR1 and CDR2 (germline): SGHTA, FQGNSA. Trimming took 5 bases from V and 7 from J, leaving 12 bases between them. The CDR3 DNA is TGTGCCAGCAGCCAGGTATGGGGTGAGCAGTACTTC. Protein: CASSQVWGEQYF.

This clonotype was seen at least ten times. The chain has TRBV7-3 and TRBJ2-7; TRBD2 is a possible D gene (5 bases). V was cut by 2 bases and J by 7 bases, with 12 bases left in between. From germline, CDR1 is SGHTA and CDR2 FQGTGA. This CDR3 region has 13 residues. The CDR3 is CASSLWFGEEQYF. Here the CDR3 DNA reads TGTGCCAGCAGCTTATGGTTCGGGGAAGAGCAGTACTTC.

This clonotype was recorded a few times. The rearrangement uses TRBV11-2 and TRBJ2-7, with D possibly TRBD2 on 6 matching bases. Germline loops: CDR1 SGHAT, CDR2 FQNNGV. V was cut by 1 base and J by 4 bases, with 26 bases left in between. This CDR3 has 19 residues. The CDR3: CASSLGSGYVFRGSYEQYF. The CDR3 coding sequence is TGTGCCAGCAGCTTAGGTAGCGGATACGTTTTCCGTGGAAGTTACGAGCAGTACTTC.

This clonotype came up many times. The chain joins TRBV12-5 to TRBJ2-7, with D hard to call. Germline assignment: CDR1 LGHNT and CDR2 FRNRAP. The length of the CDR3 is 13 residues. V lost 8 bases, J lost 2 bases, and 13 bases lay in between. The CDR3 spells CASLESATYEQYF. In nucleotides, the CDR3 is TGTGCTAGTCTGGAGTCGGCAACCTACGAGCAGTACTTC.

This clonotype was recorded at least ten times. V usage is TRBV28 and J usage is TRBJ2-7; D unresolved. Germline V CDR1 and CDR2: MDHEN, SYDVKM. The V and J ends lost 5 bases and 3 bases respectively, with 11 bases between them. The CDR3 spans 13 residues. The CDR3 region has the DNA TGTGCCAGCAGTAAGCAGGAATACTACGAGCAGTACTTC. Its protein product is CASSKQEYYEQYF.

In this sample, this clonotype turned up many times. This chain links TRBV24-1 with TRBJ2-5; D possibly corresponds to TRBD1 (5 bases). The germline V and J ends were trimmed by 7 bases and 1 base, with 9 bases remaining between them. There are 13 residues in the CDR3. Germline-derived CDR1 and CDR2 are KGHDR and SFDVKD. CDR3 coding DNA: TGTGCCACCAGGGCCGACAGCCAAGAGACCCAGTACTTC. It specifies CATRADSQETQYF.

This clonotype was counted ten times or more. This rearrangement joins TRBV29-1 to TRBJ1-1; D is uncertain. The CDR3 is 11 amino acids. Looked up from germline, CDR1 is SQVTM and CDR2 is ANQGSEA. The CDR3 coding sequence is TGCAGTATACATTGGGGTACTGAAGCTTTCTTT. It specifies CSIHWGTEAFF.

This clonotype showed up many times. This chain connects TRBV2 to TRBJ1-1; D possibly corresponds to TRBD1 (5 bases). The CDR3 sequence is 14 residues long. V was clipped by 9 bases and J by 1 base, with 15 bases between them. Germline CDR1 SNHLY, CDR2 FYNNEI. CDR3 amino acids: CASGGVGQNTEAFF. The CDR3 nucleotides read TGTGCCAGTGGGGGGGTTGGACAGAACACTGAAGCTTTCTTT.

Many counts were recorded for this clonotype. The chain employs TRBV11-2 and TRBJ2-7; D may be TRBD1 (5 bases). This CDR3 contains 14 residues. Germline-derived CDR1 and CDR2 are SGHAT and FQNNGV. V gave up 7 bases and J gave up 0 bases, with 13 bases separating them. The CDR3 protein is CASTGPQGSYEQYF. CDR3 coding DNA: TGTGCCAGCACCGGACCCCAGGGCTCCTACGAGCAGTACTTC.

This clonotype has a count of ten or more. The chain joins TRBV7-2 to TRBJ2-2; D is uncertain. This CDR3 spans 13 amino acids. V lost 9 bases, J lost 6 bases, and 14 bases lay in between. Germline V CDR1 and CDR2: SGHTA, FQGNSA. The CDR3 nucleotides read TGTGCCAGTGGAGTCCAACCCCCCGGGGAGCTGTTTTTT. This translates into CASGVQPPGELFF.

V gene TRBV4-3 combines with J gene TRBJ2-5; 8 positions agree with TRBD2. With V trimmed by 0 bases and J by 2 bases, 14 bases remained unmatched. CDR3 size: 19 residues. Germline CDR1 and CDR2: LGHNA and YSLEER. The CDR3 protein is CASSQDPCGTRGPQETQYF. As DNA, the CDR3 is TGCGCCAGCAGCCAAGACCCCTGCGGGACTAGAGGGCCACAAGAGACCCAGTACTTC.

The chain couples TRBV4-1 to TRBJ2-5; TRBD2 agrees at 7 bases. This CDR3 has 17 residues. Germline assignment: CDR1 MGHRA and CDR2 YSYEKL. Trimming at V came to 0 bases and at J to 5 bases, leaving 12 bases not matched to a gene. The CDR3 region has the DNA TGCGCCAGCAGCCAAGACTCTGCGGGACTAACCCGGGAGACCCAGTACTTC. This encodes CASSQDSAGLTRETQYF.

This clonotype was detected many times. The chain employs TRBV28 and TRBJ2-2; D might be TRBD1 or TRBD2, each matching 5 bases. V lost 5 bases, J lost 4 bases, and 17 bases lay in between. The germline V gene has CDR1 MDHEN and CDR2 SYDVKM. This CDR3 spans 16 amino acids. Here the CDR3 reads CASSLGVRGRTGELFF. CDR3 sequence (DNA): TGTGCCAGCAGTCTAGGGGTGAGGGGCCGCACCGGGGAGCTGTTTTTT.

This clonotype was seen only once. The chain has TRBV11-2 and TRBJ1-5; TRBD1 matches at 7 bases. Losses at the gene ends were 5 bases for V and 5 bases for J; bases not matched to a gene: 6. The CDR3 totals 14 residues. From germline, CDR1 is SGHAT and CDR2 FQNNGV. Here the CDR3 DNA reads TGTGCCAGCAGCCTACCGACAGGGCATCAGCCCCAGCATTTT. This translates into CASSLPTGHQPQHF.

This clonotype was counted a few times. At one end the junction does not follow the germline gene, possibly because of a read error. This chain's CDR3 is CASSLSGTPIKYF. In nucleotides, the CDR3 is TGTGCCAGCAGTTTATCCGGGACGCCCATTAAGTACTTC. The rearrangement uses TRBV28 and TRBJ2-4; either TRBD1 or TRBD2 may fit D (5 bases each). The CDR3 has 13 amino acids. Germline CDR1 reads MDHEN; CDR2 reads SYDVKM.

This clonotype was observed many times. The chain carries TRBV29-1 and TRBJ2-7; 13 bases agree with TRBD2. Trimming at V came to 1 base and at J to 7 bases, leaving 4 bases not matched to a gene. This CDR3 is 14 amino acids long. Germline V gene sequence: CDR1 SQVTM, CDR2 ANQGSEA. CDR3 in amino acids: CSVEGTSGSDEQYF. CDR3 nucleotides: TGCAGCGTTGAAGGGACTAGCGGGAGTGATGAGCAGTACTTC.

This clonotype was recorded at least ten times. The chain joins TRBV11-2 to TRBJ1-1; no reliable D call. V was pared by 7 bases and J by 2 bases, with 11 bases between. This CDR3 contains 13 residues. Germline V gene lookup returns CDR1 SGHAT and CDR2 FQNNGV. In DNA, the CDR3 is TGTGCCAGCACCCTCCAACTAAACACTGAAGCTTTCTTT. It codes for CASTLQLNTEAFF.

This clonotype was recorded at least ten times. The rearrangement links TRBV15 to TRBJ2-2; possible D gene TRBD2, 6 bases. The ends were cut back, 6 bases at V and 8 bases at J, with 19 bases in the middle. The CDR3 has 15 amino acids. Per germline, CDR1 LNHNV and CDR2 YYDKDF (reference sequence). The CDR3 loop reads CATRRLESREGELFF. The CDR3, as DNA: TGTGCCACCAGGCGACTAGAGTCTAGAGAAGGGGAGCTGTTTTTT.

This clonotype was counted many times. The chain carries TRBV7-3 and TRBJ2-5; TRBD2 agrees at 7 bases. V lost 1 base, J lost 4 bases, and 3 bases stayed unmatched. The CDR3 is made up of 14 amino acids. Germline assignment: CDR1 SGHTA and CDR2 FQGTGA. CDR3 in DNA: TGTGCCAGCAGCTTAAGGGGGGGATCAGAGACCCAGTACTTC. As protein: CASSLRGGSETQYF. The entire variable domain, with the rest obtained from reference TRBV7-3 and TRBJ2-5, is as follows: GAGVSQTPSNKVTEKGKYVELRCDPISGHTALYWYRQSLGQGPEFLIYFQGTGAADDSGLPNDRFFAVRPEGSVSTLKIQRTERGDSAVYLCASSLRGGSETQYFGPGTRLLVL.

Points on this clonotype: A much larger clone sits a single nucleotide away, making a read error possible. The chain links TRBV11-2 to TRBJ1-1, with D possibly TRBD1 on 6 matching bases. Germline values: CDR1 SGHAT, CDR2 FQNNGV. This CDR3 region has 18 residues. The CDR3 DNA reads TGTGCCAGCAGCCCCAACCGGGGAAAGGGTAGGGGGAACACTGAAGCTTGCTTT. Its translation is CASSPNRGKGRGNTEACF.